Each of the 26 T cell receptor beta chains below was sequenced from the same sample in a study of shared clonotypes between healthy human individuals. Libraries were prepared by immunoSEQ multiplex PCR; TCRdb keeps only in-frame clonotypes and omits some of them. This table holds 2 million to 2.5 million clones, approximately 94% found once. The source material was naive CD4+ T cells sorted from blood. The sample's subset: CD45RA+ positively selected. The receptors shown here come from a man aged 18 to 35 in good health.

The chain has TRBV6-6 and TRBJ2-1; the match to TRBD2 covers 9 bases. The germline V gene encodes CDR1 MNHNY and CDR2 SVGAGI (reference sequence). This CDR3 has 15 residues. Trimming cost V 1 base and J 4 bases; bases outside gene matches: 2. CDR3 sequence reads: CASSYLAGVYNEQFF. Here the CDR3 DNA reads TGTGCCAGCAGTTACTTAGCGGGGGTTTACAATGAGCAGTTCTTC.

DNA for the CDR3: TGTGCCAGCAGGGGGCGATCCTACAATGAGCAGTTCTTC. Protein: CASRGRSYNEQFF. This chain links TRBV6-6 with TRBJ2-1, with D possibly TRBD1 on 5 matching bases. Looked up from germline, CDR1 is MNHNY and CDR2 is SVGAGI (reference sequence). The V end lost 6 bases, the J end lost 1 base, and 7 bases lay between the germline ends. The CDR3 spans 13 residues.

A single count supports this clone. Here the CDR3 DNA reads TGTGCCATCAGTGAGTTGGGGACAGATAATTCACCCCTCCACTTT. This sequence encodes CAISELGTDNSPLHF. This rearrangement joins TRBV10-3 to TRBJ1-6; 7 bases match TRBD1. Germline V gene data show CDR1 as ENHRY and CDR2 as SYGVKD. This CDR3 is built from 15 residues. After removal of 1 base from V and 5 bases from J, the junction contained 2 bases not matched to a gene.

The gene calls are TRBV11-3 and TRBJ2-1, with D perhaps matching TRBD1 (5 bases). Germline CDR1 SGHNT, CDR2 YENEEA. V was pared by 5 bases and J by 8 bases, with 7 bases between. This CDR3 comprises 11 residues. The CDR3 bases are TGTGCCAGCAGCCAGGGCTATGAGCAGTTCTTC. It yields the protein CASSQGYEQFF.

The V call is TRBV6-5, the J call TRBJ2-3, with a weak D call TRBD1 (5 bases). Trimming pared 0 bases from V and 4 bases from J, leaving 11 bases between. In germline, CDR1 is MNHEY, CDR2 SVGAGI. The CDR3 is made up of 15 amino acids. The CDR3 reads CASSYSGQGADTQYF. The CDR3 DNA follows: TGTGCCAGCAGTTACTCGGGGCAGGGCGCAGATACGCAGTATTTT.

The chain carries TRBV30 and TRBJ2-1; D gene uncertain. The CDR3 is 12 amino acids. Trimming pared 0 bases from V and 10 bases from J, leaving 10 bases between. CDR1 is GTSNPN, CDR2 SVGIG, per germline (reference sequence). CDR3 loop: CAWSVQESEQFF. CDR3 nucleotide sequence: TGTGCCTGGAGTGTACAAGAATCCGAGCAGTTCTTC.

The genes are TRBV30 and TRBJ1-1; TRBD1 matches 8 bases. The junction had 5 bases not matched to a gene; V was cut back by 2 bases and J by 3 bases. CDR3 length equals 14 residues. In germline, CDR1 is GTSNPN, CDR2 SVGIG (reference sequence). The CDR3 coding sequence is TGTGCCTGGAGTCACAGGGGGGGGGACACTGAAGCTTTCTTT. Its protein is CAWSHRGGDTEAFF.

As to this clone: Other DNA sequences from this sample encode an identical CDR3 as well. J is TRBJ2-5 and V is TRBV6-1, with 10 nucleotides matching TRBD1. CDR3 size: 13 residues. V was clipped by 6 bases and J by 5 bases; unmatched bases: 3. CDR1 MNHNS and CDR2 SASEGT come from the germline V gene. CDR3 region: CASRRTGGETQYF. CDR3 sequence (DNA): TGTGCCAGCAGACGGACAGGGGGTGAGACCCAGTACTTC.

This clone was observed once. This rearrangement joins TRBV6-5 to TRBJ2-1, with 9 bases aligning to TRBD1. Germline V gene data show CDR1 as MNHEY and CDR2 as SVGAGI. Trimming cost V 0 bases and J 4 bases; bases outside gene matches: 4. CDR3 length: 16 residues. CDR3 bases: TGTGCCAGCAGTTACTCGAAAGGACAGGGGTACAATGAGCAGTTCTTC. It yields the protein CASSYSKGQGYNEQFF.

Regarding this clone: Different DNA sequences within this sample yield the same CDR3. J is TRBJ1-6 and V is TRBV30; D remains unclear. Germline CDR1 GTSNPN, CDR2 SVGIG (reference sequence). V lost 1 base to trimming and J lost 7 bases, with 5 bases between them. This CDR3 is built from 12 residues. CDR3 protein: CAWSGRNSPLHF. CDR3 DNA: TGTGCCTGGAGTGGGAGGAATTCACCCCTCCACTTT.

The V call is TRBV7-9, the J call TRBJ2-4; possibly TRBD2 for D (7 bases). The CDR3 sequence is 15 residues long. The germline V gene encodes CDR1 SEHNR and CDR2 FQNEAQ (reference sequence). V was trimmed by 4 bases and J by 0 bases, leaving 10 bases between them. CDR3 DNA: TGTGCCAGCAGCTCGCGGGGGCTAGCCAAAAACATTCAGTACTTC. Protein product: CASSSRGLAKNIQYF.

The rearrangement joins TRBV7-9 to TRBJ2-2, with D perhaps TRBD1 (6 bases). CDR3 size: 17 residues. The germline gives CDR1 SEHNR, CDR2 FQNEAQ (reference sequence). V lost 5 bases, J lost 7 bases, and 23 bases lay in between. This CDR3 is CASSPLGITGIIGELFF. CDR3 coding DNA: TGTGCCAGCAGCCCGTTAGGGATTACAGGGATCATCGGGGAGCTGTTTTTT.

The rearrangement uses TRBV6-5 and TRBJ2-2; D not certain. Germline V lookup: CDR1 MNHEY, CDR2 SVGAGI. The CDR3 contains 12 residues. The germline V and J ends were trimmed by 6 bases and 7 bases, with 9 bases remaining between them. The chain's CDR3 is CASSTRHGELFF. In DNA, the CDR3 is TGTGCCAGCAGCACCCGCCACGGGGAGCTGTTTTTT.

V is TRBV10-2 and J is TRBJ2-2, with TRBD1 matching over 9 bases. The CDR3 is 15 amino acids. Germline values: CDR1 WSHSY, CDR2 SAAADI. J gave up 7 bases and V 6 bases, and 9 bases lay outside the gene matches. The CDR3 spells CASSLAQGAVGELFF. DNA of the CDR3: TGCGCCAGCAGCCTCGCACAGGGGGCGGTCGGGGAGCTGTTTTTT.

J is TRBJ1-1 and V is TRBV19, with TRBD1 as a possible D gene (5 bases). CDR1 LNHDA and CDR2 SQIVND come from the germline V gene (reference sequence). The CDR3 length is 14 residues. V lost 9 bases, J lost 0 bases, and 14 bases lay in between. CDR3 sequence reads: CASRRGLMNTEAFF. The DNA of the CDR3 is TGTGCCAGCCGACGGGGACTGATGAACACTGAAGCTTTCTTT.

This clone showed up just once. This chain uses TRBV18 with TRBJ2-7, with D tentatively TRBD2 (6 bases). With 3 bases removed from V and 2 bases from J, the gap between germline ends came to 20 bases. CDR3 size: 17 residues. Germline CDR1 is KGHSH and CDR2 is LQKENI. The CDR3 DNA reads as TGTGCCAGCTCACCCGCCGTTGGAGGGACGGCGGCCTACGAGCAGTACTTC. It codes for CASSPAVGGTAAYEQYF. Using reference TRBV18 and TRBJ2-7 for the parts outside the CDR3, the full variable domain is NAGVMQNPRHLVRRRGQEARLRCSPMKGHSHVYWYRQLPEEGLKFMVYLQKENIIDESGMPKERFSAEFPKEGPSILRIQQVVRGDSAAYFCASSPAVGGTAAYEQYFGPGTRLTVT.

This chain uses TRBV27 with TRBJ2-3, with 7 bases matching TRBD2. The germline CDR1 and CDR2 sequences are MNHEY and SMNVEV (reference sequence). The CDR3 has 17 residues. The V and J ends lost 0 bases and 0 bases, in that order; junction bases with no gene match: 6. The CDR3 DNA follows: TGTGCCAGCAGTTTATCGAGATTCGGGGGGAGCACAGATACGCAGTATTTT. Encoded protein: CASSLSRFGGSTDTQYF.

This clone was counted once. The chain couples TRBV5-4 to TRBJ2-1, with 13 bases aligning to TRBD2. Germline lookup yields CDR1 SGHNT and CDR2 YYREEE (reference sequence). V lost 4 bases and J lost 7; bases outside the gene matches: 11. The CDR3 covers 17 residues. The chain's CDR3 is CASSPLSTSGGANEQFF. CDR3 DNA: TGTGCCAGCAGCCCCCTCTCTACTAGCGGGGGGGCAAATGAGCAGTTCTTC.

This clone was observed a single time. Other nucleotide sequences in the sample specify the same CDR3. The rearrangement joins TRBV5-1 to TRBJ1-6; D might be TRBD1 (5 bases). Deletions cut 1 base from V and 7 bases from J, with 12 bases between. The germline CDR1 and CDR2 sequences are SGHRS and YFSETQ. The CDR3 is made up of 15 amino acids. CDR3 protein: CASSLPTGDNSPLHF. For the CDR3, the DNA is TGCGCCAGCAGCTTGCCGACGGGGGACAATTCACCCCTCCACTTT.

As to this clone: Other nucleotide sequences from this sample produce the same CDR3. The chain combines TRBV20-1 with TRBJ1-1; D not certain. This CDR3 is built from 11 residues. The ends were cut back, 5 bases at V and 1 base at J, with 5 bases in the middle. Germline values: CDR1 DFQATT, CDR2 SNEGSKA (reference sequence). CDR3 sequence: CSAEENTEAFF. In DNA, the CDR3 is TGCAGTGCTGAGGAGAACACTGAAGCTTTCTTT.

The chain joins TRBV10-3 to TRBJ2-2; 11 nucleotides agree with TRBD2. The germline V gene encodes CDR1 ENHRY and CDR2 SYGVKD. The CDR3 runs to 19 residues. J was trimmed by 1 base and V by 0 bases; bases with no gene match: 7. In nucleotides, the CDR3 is TGTGCCATCAGTGAGTCGGTTTTAGCGGGAGGGATGAACACCGGGGAGCTGTTTTTT. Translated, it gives CAISESVLAGGMNTGELFF.

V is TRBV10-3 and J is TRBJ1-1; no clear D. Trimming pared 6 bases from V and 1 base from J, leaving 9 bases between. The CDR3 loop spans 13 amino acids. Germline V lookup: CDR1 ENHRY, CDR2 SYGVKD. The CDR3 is CAIRHGPNTEAFF. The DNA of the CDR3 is TGTGCCATCAGGCATGGACCGAACACTGAAGCTTTCTTT.

In DNA form, the CDR3 reads TGTGCCAGCAGTGAATCCTTGACAGGGGGAAGCAATCAGCCCCAGCATTTT. Translation gives CASSESLTGGSNQPQHF. This chain links TRBV2 with TRBJ1-5, with 9 bases fitting TRBD1. V dropped 2 bases and J dropped 1; count of bases not matched to a gene: 6. This CDR3 contains 17 residues. The germline CDR1 and CDR2 sequences are SNHLY and FYNNEI.

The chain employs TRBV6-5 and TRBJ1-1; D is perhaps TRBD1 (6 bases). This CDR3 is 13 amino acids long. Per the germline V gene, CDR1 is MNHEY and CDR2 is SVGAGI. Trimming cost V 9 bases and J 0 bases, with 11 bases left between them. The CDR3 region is CASRTDMNTEAFF. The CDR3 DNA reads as TGTGCCAGTAGGACAGACATGAACACTGAAGCTTTCTTT.

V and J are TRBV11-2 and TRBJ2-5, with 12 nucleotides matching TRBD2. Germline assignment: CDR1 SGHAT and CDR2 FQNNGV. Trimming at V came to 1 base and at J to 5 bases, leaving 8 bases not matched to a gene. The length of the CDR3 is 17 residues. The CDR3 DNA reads TGTGCCAGCAGCTTAGGACTAGCGGGGGCCTTGGGGGAGACCCAGTACTTC. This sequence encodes CASSLGLAGALGETQYF.

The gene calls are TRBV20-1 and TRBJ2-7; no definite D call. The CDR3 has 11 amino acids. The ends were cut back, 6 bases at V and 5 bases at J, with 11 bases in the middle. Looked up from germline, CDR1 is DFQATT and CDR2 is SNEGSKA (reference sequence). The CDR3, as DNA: TGCAGTGCCATGTACGTGAACGAGCAGTACTTC. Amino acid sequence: CSAMYVNEQYF.